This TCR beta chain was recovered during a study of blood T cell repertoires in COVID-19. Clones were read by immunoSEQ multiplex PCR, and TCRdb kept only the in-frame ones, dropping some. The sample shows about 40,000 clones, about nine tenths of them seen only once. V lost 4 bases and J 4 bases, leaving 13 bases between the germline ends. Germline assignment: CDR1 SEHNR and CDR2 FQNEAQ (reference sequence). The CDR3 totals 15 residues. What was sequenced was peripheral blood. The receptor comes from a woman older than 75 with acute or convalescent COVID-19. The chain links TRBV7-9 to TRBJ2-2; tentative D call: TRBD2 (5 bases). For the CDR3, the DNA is TGTGCCAGCAGCTCCTACCCCAGCGGCACCGGGGAGCTGTTTTTT. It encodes CASSSYPSGTGELFF.